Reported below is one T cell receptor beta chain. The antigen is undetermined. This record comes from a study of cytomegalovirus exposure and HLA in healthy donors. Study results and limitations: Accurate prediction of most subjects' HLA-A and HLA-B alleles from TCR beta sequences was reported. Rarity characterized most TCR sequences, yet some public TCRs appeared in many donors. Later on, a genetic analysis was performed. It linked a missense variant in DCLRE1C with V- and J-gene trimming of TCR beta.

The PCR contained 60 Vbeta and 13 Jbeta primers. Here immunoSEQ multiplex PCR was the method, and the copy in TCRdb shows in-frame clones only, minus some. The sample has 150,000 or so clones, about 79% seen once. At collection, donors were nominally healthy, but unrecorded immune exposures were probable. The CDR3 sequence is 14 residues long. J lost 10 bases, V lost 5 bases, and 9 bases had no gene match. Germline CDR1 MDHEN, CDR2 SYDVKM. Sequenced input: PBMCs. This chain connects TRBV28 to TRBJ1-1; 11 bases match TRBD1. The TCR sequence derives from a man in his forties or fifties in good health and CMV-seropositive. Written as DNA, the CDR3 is TGTGCCAGCAGTCCCCACGGGACAGGGGGGAGAGCTTTCTTT. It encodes CASSPHGTGGRAFF.